The rows below give T cell receptor beta chains drawn from one sample of a study of blood T cell repertoires in COVID-19. Sequencing used immunoSEQ multiplex PCR; TCRdb keeps in-frame clones, though not all of them. The table has some 500,000 clones, about 89% seen once. The sample consisted of peripheral blood. These TCRs come from a woman aged 45-60 years with COVID-19, enrolled during active disease. Both conserved end residues are part of each CDR3. D genes are given only for firm matches. Clone size is stated in some rows and not others, as once, few, many or a class when expanded.

>TRBV7-8|TRBD2|TRBJ2-2|few
CASSLGGRGGANTGELFF
TGTGCCAGCAGCTTAGGTGGACGGGGGGGCGCGAACACCGGGGAGCTGTTTTTT
>TRBV27|.|TRBJ1-2|.
CASSIAGSNYGYTF
TGTGCCAGCAGCATAGCAGGGTCTAACTATGGCTACACCTTC
>TRBV5-6|.|TRBJ2-7|few
CASSVYGSYEQYF
TGTGCCAGCAGCGTATACGGCTCCTACGAGCAGTACTTC
>TRBV24-1|.|TRBJ1-1|.
CATSDLGGKAFF
TGTGCCACCAGTGATTTGGGGGGGAAAGCTTTCTTT
>TRBV27|TRBD1|TRBJ1-2|.
CASGTGVGYTF
TGTGCCAGTGGGACAGGGGTCGGCTACACCTTC
>TRBV28|.|TRBJ1-2|.
CASSYAGYGYTF
TGTGCCAGCAGCTACGCAGGCTATGGCTACACCTTC
>TRBV5-1|.|TRBJ1-1|.
CASSPDSSMAFF
TGCGCCAGCAGCCCGGACTCCTCCATGGCTTTCTTT
>TRBV11-2|.|TRBJ1-2|.
CASSSPLWGGLQYGYTF
TGTGCCAGCAGCTCACCCCTGTGGGGGGGTTTGCAATATGGCTACACCTTC
>TRBV28|.|TRBJ1-2|.
CASGATVENYGYTF
TGTGCCAGCGGCGCGACAGTGGAGAACTATGGCTACACCTTC
>TRBV9|.|TRBJ2-7|.
CASSKGESYEQYF
TGTGCCAGCAGCAAGGGGGAGTCCTACGAGCAGTACTTC
>TRBV2|.|TRBJ1-4|.
CASRADRRTNEKLFF
TGTGCCAGCAGGGCCGACAGGAGAACTAATGAAAAACTGTTTTTT
>TRBV3-1/TRBV3-2|TRBD1|TRBJ2-7|.
CASSQEWTGRPYEQYF
TGTGCCAGCAGCCAAGAGTGGACAGGGCGTCCCTACGAGCAGTACTTC
>TRBV5-4|.|TRBJ1-4|.
CASSSIQGEQEKLFF
TGTGCCAGCAGCTCGATACAGGGAGAGCAGGAAAAACTGTTTTTT
>TRBV5-6|.|TRBJ1-2|.
CASSSGGGYGYTF
TGTGCCAGCAGCTCCGGAGGAGGCTATGGCTACACCTTC
>TRBV11-2|TRBD2|TRBJ2-1|once
CASSRDYFNEQFF
TGTGCCAGCAGCCGGGACTATTTCAATGAGCAGTTCTTC
>TRBV18|.|TRBJ1-1|.
CASSGQNTEAFF
TGTGCCAGCTCTGGACAGAACACTGAAGCTTTCTTT
>TRBV7-2|TRBD1|TRBJ1-2|.
CASSLNPGGGGYTF
TGTGCCAGCAGCTTAAATCCAGGGGGCGGTGGCTACACCTTC
>TRBV24-1|.|TRBJ2-1|.
CATSDGQGINNEQFF
TGTGCCACCAGTGATGGGCAGGGAATAAACAATGAGCAGTTCTTC
>TRBV2|TRBD1|TRBJ1-2|few
CASSSRTGRGDGYTF
TGTGCCAGCAGTTCCCGGACAGGGCGCGGGGATGGCTACACCTTC
>TRBV28|.|TRBJ1-2|.
CASSSLYYGYTF
TGTGCCAGCAGTTCACTGTACTATGGCTACACCTTC
>TRBV11-3|TRBD1|TRBJ2-5|.
CASSPTGGETQYF
TGTGCCAGCAGTCCTACAGGGGGGGAGACCCAGTACTTC
>TRBV12-2|.|TRBJ1-2|.
CASRFPYRGSRGYTF
TGTGCAAGTCGCTTCCCTTACAGGGGATCGAGGGGCTACACCTTC
>TRBV3-1/TRBV3-2|TRBD2|TRBJ2-3|.
CASSSLAGGTNTDTQYF
TGTGCCAGCAGCTCACTAGCGGGGGGTACCAACACAGATACGCAGTATTTT
>TRBV2|.|TRBJ1-5|.
CASSVGPGGNQPQHF
TGTGCCAGCAGTGTCGGCCCCGGGGGCAATCAGCCCCAGCATTTT
>TRBV5-1|.|TRBJ2-3|.
CASSPLSGTDTQYF
TGCGCCAGCAGCCCCCTGTCAGGCACAGATACGCAGTATTTT
>TRBV2|TRBD2|TRBJ2-1|few
CASRMTSGLYNEQFF
TGTGCCAGCAGGATGACTAGCGGGCTCTACAATGAGCAGTTCTTC
>TRBV30|.|TRBJ2-7|.
CAWNPGVGEQYF
TGTGCCTGGAATCCAGGGGTGGGAGAGCAGTACTTC
>TRBV7-2|.|TRBJ1-6|.
CASSLLNSPLHF
TGTGCCAGCAGCCTATTAAATTCACCCCTCCACTTT
>TRBV7-9|.|TRBJ1-4|once
CASMRAALATNEKLFF
TGTGCCAGCATGAGGGCGGCTCTTGCAACTAATGAAAAACTGTTTTTT
>TRBV27|TRBD2|TRBJ2-7|.
CASSFREAGALAQYF
TGTGCCAGCAGTTTTCGGGAAGCGGGGGCTCTTGCCCAGTACTTC
>TRBV7-2|TRBD1|TRBJ1-3|.
CASSLEGASGNTIYF
TGTGCCAGCAGCTTAGAGGGGGCATCAGGAAACACCATATATTTT
>TRBV29-1|TRBD2|TRBJ2-3|.
CSVGTSGGSDTQYF
TGCAGCGTCGGGACTAGCGGGGGGAGTGATACGCAGTATTTT
>TRBV28|.|TRBJ1-6|.
CASSPRLPSYNSPLHF
TGTGCCAGCAGCCCCAGGCTTCCCTCCTATAATTCACCCCTCCACTTT
>TRBV4-2|.|TRBJ1-2|.
CASSHELVNYGYTF
TGTGCCAGCAGCCACGAGTTAGTGAACTATGGCTACACCTTC
>TRBV4-2|TRBD1|TRBJ1-1|once
CASSPGGNAEAFF
TGTGCCAGCAGTCCAGGGGGGAACGCTGAAGCTTTCTTT
>TRBV5-4|.|TRBJ1-5|few
CASSAGDQPQHF
TGTGCCAGCAGCGCAGGGGATCAGCCCCAGCATTTT
>TRBV9|TRBD2|TRBJ2-7|.
CASSVASGGGYEQYF
TGTGCCAGCAGCGTAGCTAGCGGGGGGGGCTACGAGCAGTACTTC
>TRBV4-1|.|TRBJ2-4|.
CASSQDYILTKNIQYF
TGCGCCAGCAGCCAAGATTATATCCTAACCAAAAACATTCAGTACTTC
>TRBV4-2|TRBD2|TRBJ2-3|.
CASSQDLGVSSLGGSTDTQYF
TGTGCCAGCAGCCAAGATCTAGGGGTTTCTTCTTTGGGAGGGAGCACAGATACGCAGTATTTT
>TRBV11-2|.|TRBJ1-4|.
CASSLVTVNEKLFF
TGTGCCAGCAGCTTAGTTACAGTGAATGAAAAACTGTTTTTT
>TRBV10-2|.|TRBJ2-7|.
CASSDQTYEQYF
TGCGCCAGCAGTGATCAGACCTACGAGCAGTACTTC
>TRBV5-1|TRBD1|TRBJ1-4|.
CASSSYGTGREKLFF
TGCGCCAGCAGCTCCTACGGGACAGGGAGAGAAAAACTGTTTTTT
>TRBV6-1|.|TRBJ1-1|once
CASSEGRYTEAFF
TGTGCCAGCAGTGAGGGGCGCTACACTGAAGCTTTCTTT
>TRBV28|.|TRBJ2-3|.
CASFSGYGGTDTQYF
TGTGCCAGCTTTTCAGGGTATGGAGGCACAGATACGCAGTATTTT
>TRBV2|TRBD1|TRBJ1-2|.
CASSDEGTGRLNYGYTF
TGTGCCAGCAGTGACGAGGGGACAGGGCGGTTGAACTATGGCTACACCTTC